The entry below gives a single TCR beta chain sequence along with its context. The antigen is unknown. This specimen comes from a study of T-cell reconstitution after alpha-beta-depleted transplantation in children. Study-level results: Reported findings indicate that, about two months after transplant, alpha-beta T cells came from several hundred expanded clones, which were derived from non-depleted graft cells. Diversity of TCRbeta at day 60 was high in some patients, arising from surviving recipient T cells and thymic progenitors. When one year had passed after transplant, most T-cell counts and diversity came from newly produced T cells.

Germline-derived CDR1 and CDR2 are SGHRS and YFSETQ. CDR3 length equals 13 residues. V was shortened by 3 bases and J by 16 bases, with 20 bases between the two germline ends. Unique molecular identifiers featured in how the TCRbeta library was prepared. TCRdb analysed the PCR reads with MiXCR anew, one entry per CDR3 protein. The data show hundreds of thousands of distinct CDR3 sequences, with over 10% seen just once and 0.65% to 0.9% held by the top ten. Sequences were derived from PBMCs, sampled before TCRalphabeta/CD19-depleted stem cell transplant. This clonotype was obtained from a girl aged 2 to 9 with congenital amegakaryocytic thrombocytopenia, due to receive a stem cell transplant. The chain is built from TRBV5-1 and TRBJ2-1; D is tentatively TRBD1 or TRBD2 (5 bases each). CDR3 sequence: CASSSQGGLGGFF. As DNA, the CDR3 is TGCGCCAGCAGCTCCCAGGGCGGGCTAGGTGGTTTCTTC.